A single sample gave rise to the 27 T cell receptor beta chains below, sequenced in a study of blood T cell repertoires in COVID-19. Sequenced by immunoSEQ multiplex PCR; TCRdb stores in-frame clones only, minus some. Of 75,000 to 80,000 clones in the sample, about 87% are singletons; the top ten hold around 9%. Sequenced material: peripheral blood. The origin of the receptors is a human donor in a cohort sampled during active COVID-19.

V usage is TRBV3-1 (or the pseudogene TRBV3-2) and J usage is TRBJ1-6, with a tentative D call TRBD1 (5 bases). V lost 4 bases, J lost 14 bases, and 9 bases lay in between. Germline V gene data show CDR1 as LGHDT and CDR2 as YNNKEL (reference sequence). This CDR3 is 11 amino acids long. The DNA for the CDR3 is TGTGCCAGCAGCCCGGGGGTCACCCTCCACTTT. It yields the protein CASSPGVTLHF.

The chain combines TRBV5-1 with TRBJ2-2; D uncertain. The germline V and J ends were trimmed by 3 bases and 2 bases, with 14 bases remaining between them. CDR1 SGHRS and CDR2 YFSETQ come from the germline V gene. CDR3 length: 16 residues. CDR3 in amino acids: CASSSLVPPNTGELFF. CDR3 DNA: TGCGCCAGCAGCTCCCTCGTCCCCCCTAACACCGGGGAGCTGTTTTTT.

The chain couples TRBV6-6 to TRBJ1-1; TRBD1 might be the D (6 bases). Trimming took off 7 bases at V and 4 bases at J, with 16 bases between the two ends. Germline V gene lookup returns CDR1 MNHNY and CDR2 SVGAGI (reference sequence). The CDR3 has 14 residues. Here the CDR3 DNA reads TGTGCCAGCAACGCACCGACAGGAAGCACTGAAGCTTTCTTT. Its translation is CASNAPTGSTEAFF.

This clone appeared once. The CDR3 DNA reads as TGTGCCAGCAGTTCGGGGACTAGTCCGAGCTCCTACAATGAGCAGTTCTTC. Translation: CASSSGTSPSSYNEQFF. The J gene is TRBJ2-1, the V gene TRBV27; 8 bases are a match to TRBD2. CDR1 is MNHEY, CDR2 SMNVEV, per germline (reference sequence). The V gene end was trimmed by 4 bases and the J gene end by 0 bases; junction bases not matched to a gene: 8. This CDR3 has 17 residues.

The chain combines TRBV29-1 with TRBJ1-2; TRBD1 matches at 8 bases. The V gene end was trimmed by 4 bases and the J gene end by 2 bases; junction bases not matched to a gene: 3. Germline V gene data show CDR1 as SQVTM and CDR2 as ANQGSEA. This CDR3 contains 13 residues. CDR3 sequence: CSVGDRPNYGYTF. The CDR3 DNA follows: TGCAGCGTTGGGGACAGGCCGAACTATGGCTACACCTTC.

V gene TRBV11-2 combines with J gene TRBJ1-3, with TRBD1 matching over 9 bases. In germline, CDR1 is SGHAT, CDR2 FQNNGV. The CDR3 length is 15 residues. V was clipped by 4 bases and J by 3 bases; unmatched bases: 4. DNA of the CDR3: TGTGCCAGCAGCTCGGGACAGGGCGGTGGAAACACCATATATTTT. This translates into CASSSGQGGGNTIYF. Filled out from reference TRBV11-2 and TRBJ1-3, the complete variable domain reads EAGVAQSPRYKIIEKRQSVAFWCNPISGHATLYWYQQILGQGPKLLIQFQNNGVVDDSQLPKDRFSAERLKGVDSTLKIQPAKLEDSAVYLCASSSGQGGGNTIYFGEGSWLTVV.

This clone occurred once. The chain links TRBV5-1 to TRBJ2-7; 8 bases are shared with TRBD2. Trimming at V came to 4 bases and at J to 2 bases, leaving 8 bases not matched to a gene. Germline CDR1 is SGHRS and CDR2 is YFSETQ. There are 15 residues in the CDR3. This CDR3 is CASSPSGGVTYEQYF. As DNA, the CDR3 is TGCGCCAGCAGCCCGTCGGGGGGGGTAACCTACGAGCAGTACTTC.

V and J are TRBV6-1 and TRBJ2-3; 8 bases are a match to TRBD1. The V segment lost 0 bases and the J segment 4 bases; nucleotides outside the gene matches: 15. Germline values: CDR1 MNHNS, CDR2 SASEGT. The CDR3 is made up of 19 amino acids. The CDR3 spells CASSEARSLDRGGADTQYF. The CDR3 bases are TGTGCCAGCAGTGAAGCGCGGAGCTTAGACAGGGGTGGCGCAGATACGCAGTATTTT.

The chain is built from TRBV19 and TRBJ2-3, with 14 bases that match TRBD2. CDR3 size: 15 residues. V shed 6 bases and J 8 bases; nucleotides not matched to a gene: 7. The germline CDR1 and CDR2 sequences are LNHDA and SQIVND (reference sequence). CDR3 residues: CASSPTSGGAGTQYF. The DNA for the CDR3 is TGTGCCAGTAGCCCGACTAGCGGGGGGGCAGGTACGCAGTATTTT. The full variable domain, its missing parts supplied by reference TRBV19 and TRBJ2-3, is DGGITQSPKYLFRKEGQNVTLSCEQNLNHDAMYWYRQDPGQGLRLIYYSQIVNDFQKGDIAEGYSVSREKKESFPLTVTSAQKNPTAFYLCASSPTSGGAGTQYFGPGTRLTVL.

The V and J genes are TRBV4-2 and TRBJ2-1; the match to TRBD2 covers 11 bases. CDR1 and CDR2 (germline): LGHNA, YNFKEQ. This CDR3 contains 16 residues. V lost 6 bases to trimming and J lost 1 base; unmatched junction nucleotides: 5. The CDR3 loop is CASRRTSGGSYNEQFF. The CDR3 region has the DNA TGTGCCAGCAGACGAACTAGCGGGGGTTCCTACAATGAGCAGTTCTTC.

The chain combines TRBV10-3 with TRBJ1-4; D uncertain. Germline assignment: CDR1 ENHRY and CDR2 SYGVKD. Trimming left V 2 bases short and J 5 bases short, with 6 bases between. The CDR3 is 13 residues long. The CDR3 spells CAISEGLNEKLFF. CDR3 sequence (DNA): TGTGCCATCAGTGAGGGACTGAATGAAAAACTGTTTTTT.

The genes are TRBV6-4 and TRBJ1-1; unclear D gene. With 4 bases removed from V and 1 base from J, the gap between germline ends came to 7 bases. Germline CDR1 reads MRHNA; CDR2 reads SNTAGT. The CDR3 contains 13 residues. CDR3 in amino acids: CASSVERNTEAFF. The CDR3, as DNA: TGTGCCAGCAGTGTAGAGAGGAACACTGAAGCTTTCTTT.

The V call is TRBV4-1, the J call TRBJ2-7; 9 positions agree with TRBD1. The junction had 6 bases not matched to a gene; V was cut back by 0 bases and J by 3 bases. Germline loops: CDR1 MGHRA, CDR2 YSYEKL. The CDR3 runs to 16 residues. The CDR3 sequence is CASSQEQGAVGYEQYF. The CDR3 nucleotides read TGCGCCAGCAGCCAAGAACAGGGGGCAGTAGGCTACGAGCAGTACTTC.

This sequence joins TRBV18 and TRBJ1-2; unclear D gene. The CDR3 is made up of 13 amino acids. Trimming took off 4 bases at V and 4 bases at J, with 10 bases between the two ends. The germline CDR1 and CDR2 sequences are KGHSH and LQKENI. In nucleotides, the CDR3 is TGTGCCAGCTCACGAGAGGCCGTCTATGGCTACACCTTC. This translates into CASSREAVYGYTF.

V is TRBV3-1 (or the pseudogene TRBV3-2) and J is TRBJ2-1; possibly TRBD1 for D (6 bases). CDR3 length: 15 residues. V gave up 1 base and J gave up 8 bases, with 15 bases separating them. Germline V lookup: CDR1 LGHDT, CDR2 YNNKEL (reference sequence). The CDR3 DNA follows: TGTGCCAGCAGCCAAGTTCGGGTGGGGGCGGATGAGCAGTTCTTC. Translating it yields CASSQVRVGADEQFF.

The chain combines TRBV12-5 with TRBJ1-4; D is possibly TRBD1 (5 bases). This CDR3 is built from 16 residues. Germline lookup yields CDR1 LGHNT and CDR2 FRNRAP. V was cut by 3 bases and J by 7 bases, with 18 bases left in between. The CDR3 loop is CASGFLERRGGEKLFF. CDR3 coding DNA: TGTGCTAGTGGTTTCCTCGAAAGGAGGGGAGGTGAAAAACTGTTTTTT.

The chain is built from TRBV11-3 and TRBJ2-3; D is ambiguous. V lost 5 bases and J lost 3, with 6 bases in between. CDR1 is SGHNT and CDR2 is YENEEA in the germline V gene. The CDR3 totals 12 residues. The CDR3 region has the DNA TGTGCCAGCAGCCAACAGACAGATACGCAGTATTTT. Protein sequence: CASSQQTDTQYF. Combining the CDR3 with reference TRBV11-3 and TRBJ2-3 gives the whole variable domain EAGVVQSPRYKIIEKKQPVAFWCNPISGHNTLYWYLQNLGQGPELLIRYENEEAVDDSQLPKDRFSAERLKGVDSTLKIQPAELGDSAVYLCASSQQTDTQYFGPGTRLTVL.

The chain employs TRBV27 and TRBJ2-1; a weak D match, TRBD1 (6 bases). Germline V gene sequence: CDR1 MNHEY, CDR2 SMNVEV (reference sequence). V was clipped by 2 bases and J by 2 bases, with 7 bases between them. This CDR3 is built from 14 residues. The CDR3 is CASSLGTTYNEQFF. The CDR3 region has the DNA TGTGCCAGCAGTTTAGGGACAACCTACAATGAGCAGTTCTTC.

The V and J genes are TRBV9 and TRBJ1-6; a possible D gene is TRBD1 (5 bases). V gave up 2 bases and J gave up 9 bases, with 6 bases separating them. Germline CDR1 and CDR2: SGDLS and YYNGEE. The CDR3 has 12 residues. CDR3 bases: TGTGCCAGCAGCGTGCAGGGTTCACCCCTCCACTTT. It is translated as CASSVQGSPLHF.

This chain uses TRBV2 with TRBJ1-6, with D possibly matching TRBD1 (5 bases). Trimming shortened V by 6 bases and J by 10 bases, and 16 bases separated the two germline ends. The CDR3 is made up of 14 amino acids. Germline lookup yields CDR1 SNHLY and CDR2 FYNNEI. DNA of the CDR3: TGTGCCAGCAGCGTCGGGGGAATTGGATCACCCCTCCACTTT. It specifies CASSVGGIGSPLHF.

The chain has TRBV2 and TRBJ2-5, with D possibly TRBD2 on 6 matching bases. The germline CDR1 and CDR2 sequences are SNHLY and FYNNEI. The CDR3 covers 18 residues. The ends were cut back, 6 bases at V and 1 base at J, with 24 bases in the middle. The CDR3 is CASRASTTLGGGQETQYF. DNA of the CDR3: TGTGCCAGCAGAGCCTCGACAACCTTGGGGGGTGGCCAAGAGACCCAGTACTTC.

The chain carries TRBV28 and TRBJ2-3; tentative D call: TRBD1 (5 bases). Trimming took 6 bases from V and 0 from J, leaving 13 bases between them. Germline V gene data show CDR1 as MDHEN and CDR2 as SYDVKM. There are 15 residues in the CDR3. As DNA, the CDR3 is TGTGCCAGCAGCGTTGACAGACCTAGCACAGATACGCAGTATTTT. Its translation is CASSVDRPSTDTQYF. The entire variable domain, with the rest obtained from reference TRBV28 and TRBJ2-3, is as follows: DVKVTQSSRYLVKRTGEKVFLECVQDMDHENMFWYRQDPGLGLRLIYFSYDVKMKEKGDIPEGYSVSREKKERFSLILESASTNQTSMYLCASSVDRPSTDTQYFGPGTRLTVL.

V is TRBV5-8 and J is TRBJ2-5, with 10 bases identical to TRBD1. The CDR3 extends over 18 amino acids. V dropped 1 base and J dropped 1; count of bases not matched to a gene: 10. In germline, CDR1 is SGHTS, CDR2 YDEGEE. CDR3 loop: CASSLFSGTGVPQETQYF. CDR3 DNA: TGTGCCAGCAGCTTGTTTTCCGGGACAGGGGTCCCCCAAGAGACCCAGTACTTC.

This clone was recorded only once. V and J are TRBV19 and TRBJ1-6, with 9 positions matching TRBD1. The CDR3 sequence is 15 residues long. Trimming at V came to 1 base and at J to 8 bases, leaving 3 bases not matched to a gene. Germline lookup yields CDR1 LNHDA and CDR2 SQIVND (reference sequence). The CDR3 region is CASSIGQGGDSPLHF. The CDR3 nucleotides are TGTGCCAGTAGTATAGGACAGGGGGGTGATTCACCCCTCCACTTT.

The J gene is TRBJ2-5, the V gene TRBV9; D remains unclear. Germline V gene data show CDR1 as SGDLS and CDR2 as YYNGEE. Deletions cut 3 bases from V and 2 bases from J, with 11 bases between. CDR3 length: 14 residues. Written as DNA, the CDR3 is TGTGCCAGCAGCGGAGGCACCCATCAAGAGACCCAGTACTTC. Amino acid sequence: CASSGGTHQETQYF.

V is TRBV18 and J is TRBJ1-2, with D perhaps TRBD1 (5 bases). Germline V CDR1 and CDR2: KGHSH, LQKENI. The CDR3 has 15 residues. Trimming took off 3 bases at V and 2 bases at J, with 13 bases between the two ends. DNA for the CDR3: TGTGCCAGCTCACCGGTCCACAGGACGAACTATGGCTACACCTTC. It yields the protein CASSPVHRTNYGYTF.

The V call is TRBV19, the J call TRBJ2-5; maybe TRBD2 (6 bases). CDR1 is LNHDA, CDR2 SQIVND, per germline (reference sequence). The length of the CDR3 is 16 residues. Trimming took off 7 bases at V and 1 base at J, with 19 bases between the two ends. The CDR3 here is CASTSRAVGGQETQYF. The CDR3 DNA reads TGTGCCAGTACCTCCCGCGCGGTCGGGGGCCAAGAGACCCAGTACTTC.